The next 9 T cell receptor beta chains were all read from a single sample in a study of T cells in Graves' hyperthyroidism and ophthalmopathy. The TCR beta CDR3 regions underwent amplification using RNA transcripts as the source. First-round RT-PCR targeting the TCR CDR3 was performed with the HTBI primer set. In TCRdb, the multiplex PCR reads were re-called with MiXCR into one record per CDR3 protein. The sample lists under 400,000 distinct CDR3 sequences; roughly 18% were seen once. The sequenced material came from blood. These receptors were obtained from a woman in her forties or fifties with Graves' hyperthyroidism.

Many counts were recorded for this clonotype. This chain joins TRBV11-2 and TRBJ2-3; D is ambiguous. Germline V CDR1 and CDR2: SGHAT, FQNNGV. The CDR3 extends over 12 amino acids. The ends were cut back, 7 bases at V and 4 bases at J, with 9 bases in the middle. The CDR3: CASTKEADTQYF. In DNA, the CDR3 is TGTGCCAGCACCAAAGAGGCAGATACGCAGTATTTT.

In its sample, this clonotype was seen many times. CDR3 residues: CASRSSGRADTQYF. CDR3 nucleotide sequence: TGTGCCAGCAGATCTAGCGGGAGGGCAGATACGCAGTATTTT. The chain joins TRBV7-9 to TRBJ2-3, with 12 bases that match TRBD2. The CDR3 sequence is 14 residues long. Germline trimming cut 6 bases from V and 4 bases from J; bases unmatched to any gene: 2. Germline loops: CDR1 SEHNR, CDR2 FQNEAQ (reference sequence).

This clonotype was picked up many times. The genes are TRBV28 and TRBJ1-4; 7 nucleotides line up with TRBD1. The CDR3 is 16 residues long. Germline V gene sequence: CDR1 MDHEN, CDR2 SYDVKM. V gave up 1 base and J gave up 4 bases; unmatched junction bases: 6. This CDR3 is CASSLYRGQVNEKLFF. In nucleotides, the CDR3 is TGTGCCAGCAGTTTATATAGGGGGCAGGTTAATGAAAAACTGTTTTTT.

In its sample, this clonotype was seen many times. The J gene is TRBJ1-2, the V gene TRBV6-5, with TRBD1 identical over 8 bases. The ends lost 0 bases at V and 5 bases at J; junction bases unmatched: 14. This CDR3 spans 18 amino acids. CDR1 is MNHEY and CDR2 is SVGAGI in the germline V gene. For the CDR3, the DNA is TGTGCCAGCAGTTACTCACCCAGGGACAGGCGGTTCCCATATGGCTACACCTTC. Residues: CASSYSPRDRRFPYGYTF.

The J gene is TRBJ1-4, the V gene TRBV5-1, with 9 bases identical to TRBD1. CDR3 length equals 17 residues. The V gene's germline CDR1 is SGHRS and CDR2 YFSETQ. Trimming at V came to 0 bases and at J to 0 bases, leaving 3 bases not matched to a gene. The CDR3 DNA follows: TGCGCCAGCAGCTTGGTGGGACAGGGTGCAACTAATGAAAAACTGTTTTTT. Translation: CASSLVGQGATNEKLFF.

This clonotype was counted ten times or more. The genes are TRBV7-2 and TRBJ1-2; D possibly corresponds to TRBD1 (5 bases). Germline V lookup: CDR1 SGHTA, CDR2 FQGNSA. This CDR3 comprises 13 residues. V was shortened by 2 bases and J by 8 bases, with 12 bases between the two germline ends. The CDR3 DNA is TGTGCCAGCAGCTTATCGGCAGGGATCGGCTACACCTTC. It specifies CASSLSAGIGYTF. The variable domain in full, completed from reference TRBV7-2 and TRBJ1-2, reads GAGVSQSPSNKVTEKGKDVELRCDPISGHTALYWYRQSLGQGLEFLIYFQGNSAPDKSGLPSDRFSAERTGGSVSTLTIQRTQQEDSAVYLCASSLSAGIGYTFGSGTRLTVV.

The rearrangement uses TRBV24-1 and TRBJ2-3; D is perhaps TRBD2 (6 bases). Trimming left V 4 bases short and J 4 bases short, with 17 bases between. This CDR3 region has 16 residues. CDR1 is KGHDR, CDR2 SFDVKD, per germline. CDR3 nucleotides: TGTGCCACCAGTGACCCGCGCGGGGATGCCCCAGATACGCAGTATTTT. Translating gives CATSDPRGDAPDTQYF.

This chain links TRBV15 with TRBJ2-3, with a possible D match to TRBD2 (5 bases). Germline CDR1 reads LNHNV; CDR2 reads YYDKDF (reference sequence). The CDR3 extends over 14 amino acids. Trimming removed 1 base at V and 0 bases at J, with 5 bases between. The CDR3 here is CATSRVASTDTQYF. CDR3 in DNA: TGTGCCACCAGCAGAGTAGCGAGCACAGATACGCAGTATTTT.

V is TRBV5-1 and J is TRBJ2-3; D ambiguous. CDR3 length: 15 amino acids. V was trimmed by 0 bases and J by 0 bases, leaving 8 bases between them. Germline V CDR1 and CDR2: SGHRS, YFSETQ. In nucleotides, the CDR3 is TGCGCCAGCAGCTTGGGTAGTTCCAGCACAGATACGCAGTATTTT. Its translation is CASSLGSSSTDTQYF.